This is a list of T cell receptor beta chains from one sample in a study of shared clonotypes between healthy human individuals. The data were produced by immunoSEQ multiplex PCR, yet TCRdb's version contains in-frame clones alone and is incomplete. This table has about 1 million clones, about 70% appearing once. Sequenced input: memory CD4+ T cells sorted from blood. Receptor source: a man aged 18 to 29 in good health. Both conserved end residues are part of each CDR3. D genes are given only for firm matches. Rows give clone size only sometimes, using once, few, many, or a class for an expanded clone.

J: TRBJ2-5
size: NA
V: TRBV7-2
D: TRBD2
length: 12
DNA: TGTGCCAGCAGTTCCCTAGCGGGGATTTCGTACTTC
CDR3: CASSSLAGISYF

J: TRBJ1-1
size: NA
V: TRBV18
D: NA
length: 13
DNA: TGTGCCAGCTCATTCAGGGAGAGCACTGAAGCTTTCTTT
CDR3: CASSFRESTEAFF

J: TRBJ2-4
size: NA
V: TRBV5-1
D: NA
length: 14
DNA: TGCGCCAGCAGCCCGGGGCCGGGAGTGGACATTCAGTACTTC
CDR3: CASSPGPGVDIQYF

J: TRBJ2-2
size: NA
V: TRBV4-3
D: NA
length: 18
DNA: TGCGCCAGCAGCTTGGGCCCCCCAGGGATGGGGAACACCGGGGAGCTGTTTTTT
CDR3: CASSLGPPGMGNTGELFF

J: TRBJ2-3
size: NA
V: TRBV19
D: TRBD2
length: 16
DNA: TGTGCCAGTAGTATCGGGACTAGCGGGGGAGGAGATACGCAGTATTTT
CDR3: CASSIGTSGGGDTQYF

J: TRBJ1-4
size: few
V: TRBV6-5
D: TRBD1
length: 15
DNA: TGTGCCAGCAGTTACTCGGGACAGGGGGTCCAAAAACTGTTTTTT
CDR3: CASSYSGQGVQKLFF

J: TRBJ2-5
size: NA
V: TRBV25-1
D: TRBD2
length: 17
DNA: TGTGCCAGCCAATCCAAAGTGGGCGGGGGGAAACAAGAGACCCAGTACTTC
CDR3: CASQSKVGGGKQETQYF

J: TRBJ1-5
size: NA
V: TRBV15
D: NA
length: 16
DNA: TGTGCCACCAGCGCATCAGACTTTTATAGCAATCAGCCCCAGCATTTT
CDR3: CATSASDFYSNQPQHF

J: TRBJ1-5
size: NA
V: TRBV6-1
D: NA
length: 13
DNA: TGTGCCAGCAGTGCGGGGGTCAATCAGCCCCAGCATTTT
CDR3: CASSAGVNQPQHF

J: TRBJ1-3
size: NA
V: TRBV6-1
D: TRBD1
length: 14
DNA: TGTGCCATCCGACAGGGTAACGCTGGAAACACCATATATTTT
CDR3: CAIRQGNAGNTIYF

J: TRBJ1-6
size: many
V: TRBV4-1
D: NA
length: 13
DNA: TGCGCCAGCAGCCACGGGGGTAATTCACCCCTCCACTTT
CDR3: CASSHGGNSPLHF

J: TRBJ1-1
size: few
V: TRBV2
D: NA
length: 11
DNA: TGTGCCAGCAGCCTGGCCACTGAAGCTTTCTTT
CDR3: CASSLATEAFF

J: TRBJ2-7
size: NA
V: TRBV18
D: NA
length: 14
DNA: TGTGCCAGCTCACCTCGTGGTAGCGGCTACGAGCAGTACTTC
CDR3: CASSPRGSGYEQYF

J: TRBJ2-3
size: NA
V: TRBV9
D: NA
length: 16
DNA: TGTGCCAGCAGCGTAGGTGGCGGGCGTAGCACAGATACGCAGTATTTT
CDR3: CASSVGGGRSTDTQYF

J: TRBJ2-2
size: NA
V: TRBV11-2
D: NA
length: 16
DNA: TGTGCCAGCAGCTTGCCGGGACGAACGTCAGCCGGGGAGCTGTTTTTT
CDR3: CASSLPGRTSAGELFF

J: TRBJ2-3
size: NA
V: TRBV9
D: TRBD2
length: 15
DNA: TGTGCCAGCAGCCCTAGCGGGATGGGGACAGATACGCAGTATTTT
CDR3: CASSPSGMGTDTQYF

J: TRBJ2-7
size: NA
V: TRBV5-6
D: TRBD1
length: 14
DNA: TGTGCCAGCAGCCCCGGGACAGGGAATTGGGAGCAGTACTTC
CDR3: CASSPGTGNWEQYF

J: TRBJ1-1
size: once
V: TRBV25-1
D: NA
length: 14
DNA: TGTGCCAGCAGAAGGACCGCCTTGAACACTGAAGCTTTCTTT
CDR3: CASRRTALNTEAFF

J: TRBJ2-1
size: NA
V: TRBV6-5
D: NA
length: 14
DNA: TGTGCCAGCAGATCCGGACAGACGGGGAATGAGCAGTTCTTC
CDR3: CASRSGQTGNEQFF

J: TRBJ1-1
size: once
V: TRBV7-8
D: TRBD1
length: 16
DNA: TGTGCCAGCAGCCCGCCGAGGGGGACAGGGAACACTGAAGCTTTCTTT
CDR3: CASSPPRGTGNTEAFF

J: TRBJ2-2
size: NA
V: TRBV5-1
D: NA
length: 12
DNA: TGCGCCAGCAGCTTCCCCATAGGGGAGCTGTTTTTT
CDR3: CASSFPIGELFF

J: TRBJ2-7
size: NA
V: TRBV15
D: NA
length: 13
DNA: TGTGCCACCAGCAGCTTCCCCGGGTCCTTTCAGTACTTC
CDR3: CATSSFPGSFQYF

J: TRBJ1-6
size: NA
V: TRBV2
D: TRBD1
length: 14
DNA: TGTGCCAGCACCGGACAGGCGGGTAGTTCACCCCTCCACTTT
CDR3: CASTGQAGSSPLHF